One sample yielded the 26 T cell receptor beta chains listed below, sequenced in a study of OX40 agonist ivuxolimab in advanced cancers. The method was immunoSEQ multiplex PCR; TCRdb's version includes in-frame clones alone and lacks a portion of them. The repertoire holds 50,000 to 65,000 clones, with roughly 80% as singletons. Specimen: CD4+ or CD8+ T cells sorted from blood, collected in a trial of the OX40 agonist ivuxolimab. The source is an adult with an advanced solid tumor such as melanoma, head and neck, liver or kidney cancer.

The chain uses TRBV7-2 and TRBJ2-5; tentatively, D is TRBD2 (7 bases). The CDR3 contains 16 residues. Germline loops: CDR1 SGHTA, CDR2 FQGNSA. The V and J ends lost 5 bases and 4 bases respectively, with 20 bases between them. Here the CDR3 reads CASSPQTGGGRETQYF. The CDR3 bases are TGTGCCAGCAGCCCCCAGACTGGGGGGGGCAGAGAGACCCAGTACTTC.

The chain combines TRBV27 with TRBJ2-6; D is unresolved. The CDR3 loop spans 15 amino acids. Germline V gives CDR1 MNHEY, CDR2 SMNVEV (reference sequence). V lost 0 bases to trimming and J lost 0 bases, with 3 bases between them. In DNA, the CDR3 is TGTGCCAGCAGTTTATCGGTCTCTGGGGCCAACGTCCTGACTTTC. It specifies CASSLSVSGANVLTF.

This clone was seen more than once but under ten times. Different DNA sequences within this sample yield the same CDR3. V usage is TRBV6-5 and J usage is TRBJ1-1, with D maybe TRBD1 (5 bases). The CDR3 length is 14 residues. Germline loops: CDR1 MNHEY, CDR2 SVGAGI. Trimming took 0 bases from V and 5 from J, leaving 10 bases between them. DNA of the CDR3: TGTGCCAGCAGTTACTCGAGCAAGGGGACTGAAGCTTTCTTT. Its protein is CASSYSSKGTEAFF.

This chain joins TRBV6-6 and TRBJ2-5; D possibly corresponds to TRBD1 (5 bases). Trimming left V 8 bases short and J 0 bases short, with 13 bases between. The CDR3 is 14 amino acids. The germline CDR1 and CDR2 sequences are MNHNY and SVGAGI (reference sequence). The CDR3 reads CASWTGHYQETQYF. Here the CDR3 DNA reads TGTGCCAGCTGGACCGGACACTACCAAGAGACCCAGTACTTC.

This chain joins TRBV18 and TRBJ1-2; D is ambiguous. CDR1 and CDR2 (germline): KGHSH, LQKENI. V lost 2 bases and J 6 bases, leaving 13 bases between the germline ends. The length of the CDR3 is 14 residues. Here the CDR3 reads CASSPAVTLDGYTF. The CDR3 bases are TGTGCCAGCTCACCAGCAGTGACACTGGATGGCTACACCTTC.

This clone was seen just once. This rearrangement joins TRBV11-2 to TRBJ1-1; no firm D call. Germline-derived CDR1 and CDR2 are SGHAT and FQNNGV. V was trimmed by 0 bases and J by 7 bases, leaving 12 bases between them. This CDR3 is built from 14 residues. DNA of the CDR3: TGTGCCAGCAGCTTAGAGGGAGGGATAATTGAAGCTTTCTTT. Amino acids: CASSLEGGIIEAFF.

The V and J genes are TRBV27 and TRBJ2-3; a possible D gene is TRBD2 (6 bases). Germline assignment: CDR1 MNHEY and CDR2 SMNVEV (reference sequence). This CDR3 has 15 amino acids. Trimming cost V 8 bases and J 0 bases, with 15 bases left between them. In DNA, the CDR3 is TGTGCCAGCCTTCTGAGCGGAGGGAGCACAGATACGCAGTATTTT. Translation gives CASLLSGGSTDTQYF.

This chain uses TRBV19 with TRBJ2-3; unclear D gene. Germline-derived CDR1 and CDR2 are LNHDA and SQIVND (reference sequence). There are 12 residues in the CDR3. With 6 bases removed from V and 6 bases from J, the gap between germline ends came to 10 bases. The DNA for the CDR3 is TGTGCCAGTAGGTCACTCGGGGATACGCAGTATTTT. This codes for CASRSLGDTQYF. The full variable domain, in which reference TRBV19 and TRBJ2-3 provide the parts outside the CDR3, is DGGITQSPKYLFRKEGQNVTLSCEQNLNHDAMYWYRQDPGQGLRLIYYSQIVNDFQKGDIAEGYSVSREKKESFPLTVTSAQKNPTAFYLCASRSLGDTQYFGPGTRLTVL.

The V gene is TRBV14, the J gene TRBJ2-5; D tentatively reads TRBD1 or TRBD2 (6 bases each). Germline V CDR1 and CDR2: SGHDN, FVKESK. This CDR3 is 15 amino acids long. Trimming took off 4 bases at V and 5 bases at J, with 17 bases between the two ends. The CDR3 loop is CASSLAAGAWETQYF. The CDR3 region has the DNA TGTGCCAGCAGCCTAGCGGCAGGGGCATGGGAGACCCAGTACTTC.

This clone was found a few times. The chain links TRBV27 to TRBJ2-7, with 11 bases lining up with TRBD1. In germline, CDR1 is MNHEY, CDR2 SMNVEV (reference sequence). This CDR3 has 16 residues. V gave up 4 bases and J gave up 3 bases; unmatched junction bases: 8. The DNA of the CDR3 is TGTGCCAGCAGTTACTCCCGGGGGACAGGGGGCTACGAGCAGTACTTC. Its protein product is CASSYSRGTGGYEQYF.

CDR3 DNA sequence: TGTGCCAGCAGCTTGGAACTAGCGTACAATGAGCAGTTCTTC. It yields the protein CASSLELAYNEQFF. This chain links TRBV5-8 with TRBJ2-1; 7 positions match TRBD2. Germline CDR1 and CDR2: SGHTS and YDEGEE. V lost 0 bases, J lost 4 bases, and 1 base stayed unmatched. This CDR3 region has 14 residues.

The CDR3 protein is CASSFHITGELFF. In nucleotides, the CDR3 is TGTGCCAGCAGTTTCCACATAACCGGGGAGCTGTTTTTT. The chain recombines TRBV6-5 with TRBJ2-2; D not certain. Germline loops: CDR1 MNHEY, CDR2 SVGAGI. Trimming removed 4 bases at V and 5 bases at J, with 8 bases between. This CDR3 has 13 amino acids.

The chain is built from TRBV30 and TRBJ1-5; TRBD1 aligns across 9 bases. With 3 bases clipped from V and 7 bases from J, the junction kept 7 bases outside the gene matches. Germline lookup yields CDR1 GTSNPN and CDR2 SVGIG (reference sequence). The CDR3 runs 14 residues. CDR3 nucleotide sequence: TGTGCCTGGAGCTCGACAGGGGGAAGGCAGCCCCAGCATTTT. Protein: CAWSSTGGRQPQHF.

The rearrangement joins TRBV9 to TRBJ2-3, with 8 bases matching TRBD1. The CDR3 contains 14 residues. Germline lookup yields CDR1 SGDLS and CDR2 YYNGEE. J gave up 2 bases and V 4 bases, and 3 bases lay outside the gene matches. CDR3 loop: CASSPGQDTDTQYF. The CDR3 DNA reads as TGTGCCAGCAGCCCGGGACAGGACACAGATACGCAGTATTTT.

V and J are TRBV10-3 and TRBJ1-1; 10 nucleotides match TRBD1. This CDR3 has 14 amino acids. With V trimmed by 7 bases and J by 4 bases, 6 bases remained unmatched. Germline values: CDR1 ENHRY, CDR2 SYGVKD. DNA of the CDR3: TGTGCCATCAACCCGGGACAGGGGACCACTGAAGCTTTCTTT. Translating gives CAINPGQGTTEAFF.

The DNA of the CDR3 is TGTGCCAGCAGTTCACCGAGGGGGAGGGACCATGGCTACACCTTC. Protein product: CASSSPRGRDHGYTF. The gene calls are TRBV6-6 and TRBJ1-2; TRBD1 might be the D (6 bases). The CDR3 spans 15 residues. Germline assignment: CDR1 MNHNY and CDR2 SVGAGI (reference sequence). V lost 4 bases, J lost 6 bases, and 18 bases lay in between.

This clone came up once. This chain links TRBV4-3 with TRBJ2-5; 8 positions match TRBD1. The CDR3 sequence is 15 residues long. Per germline, CDR1 LGHNA and CDR2 YSLEER. Unmatched junction bases numbered 4, after V lost 4 bases and J lost 0 bases. CDR3 in amino acids: CASSRAGGNQETQYF. The CDR3 DNA reads TGCGCCAGCAGCCGGGCAGGGGGCAACCAAGAGACCCAGTACTTC.

This clone counts as medium-sized. The chain employs TRBV11-3 and TRBJ2-1, with D perhaps being TRBD1 or TRBD2 (5 bases each). The CDR3 extends over 15 amino acids. The V end lost 1 base, the J end lost 8 bases, and 15 bases lay between the germline ends. CDR1 and CDR2 from the germline V gene are SGHNT and YENEEA. CDR3 bases: TGTGCCAGCAGCTTAGGAGGGGCCGAAACCGATGAGCAGTTCTTC. Translated, it gives CASSLGGAETDEQFF.

This clone was found once. J is TRBJ1-1 and V is TRBV2; the D is unclear. Trimming took off 4 bases at V and 1 base at J, with 7 bases between the two ends. Germline V gives CDR1 SNHLY, CDR2 FYNNEI. The CDR3 has 13 residues. The CDR3 reads CASSASANTEAFF. CDR3 in DNA: TGTGCCAGCAGTGCTTCCGCGAACACTGAAGCTTTCTTT.

The V gene is TRBV11-2, the J gene TRBJ2-7; D call uncertain. Trimming shortened V by 5 bases and J by 0 bases, and 8 bases separated the two germline ends. Germline V gene lookup returns CDR1 SGHAT and CDR2 FQNNGV. This CDR3 spans 13 amino acids. This chain's CDR3 is CASSIMASYEQYF. CDR3 sequence (DNA): TGTGCCAGCAGCATTATGGCCTCCTACGAGCAGTACTTC.

J is TRBJ1-5 and V is TRBV6-1, with D perhaps TRBD1 (5 bases). V was pared by 7 bases and J by 3 bases, with 16 bases between. The CDR3 is 15 amino acids. From germline, CDR1 is MNHNS and CDR2 SASEGT. The CDR3 DNA reads as TGTGCCAGCATCCCCTTAGGGGTCCTCAATCAGCCCCAGCATTTT. Translating gives CASIPLGVLNQPQHF.

V and J are TRBV5-1 and TRBJ2-2; D is unclear. Germline-derived CDR1 and CDR2 are SGHRS and YFSETQ. This CDR3 region has 15 residues. Trimming removed 1 base from V and 6 bases from J, with 13 bases in between. The CDR3 sequence is CASSLRASFSGELFF. The CDR3 DNA reads as TGCGCCAGCAGCTTGCGGGCCTCCTTCTCCGGGGAGCTGTTTTTT.

This clone has just a few counts. The chain couples TRBV15 to TRBJ2-7; weak D call: TRBD2 (6 bases). The germline gives CDR1 LNHNV, CDR2 YYDKDF (reference sequence). The V and J ends lost 2 bases and 8 bases respectively, with 16 bases between them. The CDR3 extends over 14 amino acids. CDR3 nucleotide sequence: TGTGCCACCAGCAGACCCGGGACTCAAGCACAGCAGTACTTC. Translation gives CATSRPGTQAQQYF.

DNA of the CDR3: TGTGCCAGTAGGGACAGCGGATTTAGCAATCAGCCCCAGCATTTT. Amino acids: CASRDSGFSNQPQHF. V gene TRBV19 combines with J gene TRBJ1-5; the D gene is possibly TRBD1 (6 bases). The V and J ends lost 6 bases and 0 bases respectively, with 12 bases between them. CDR1 LNHDA and CDR2 SQIVND come from the germline V gene (reference sequence). The CDR3 sequence is 15 residues long. Full variable domain (missing parts from reference TRBV19 and TRBJ1-5): DGGITQSPKYLFRKEGQNVTLSCEQNLNHDAMYWYRQDPGQGLRLIYYSQIVNDFQKGDIAEGYSVSREKKESFPLTVTSAQKNPTAFYLCASRDSGFSNQPQHFGDGTRLSIL.

This rearrangement joins TRBV27 to TRBJ1-4, with D unresolved. This CDR3 region has 12 residues. The ends were cut back, 0 bases at V and 11 bases at J, with 7 bases in the middle. Germline V gene data show CDR1 as MNHEY and CDR2 as SMNVEV (reference sequence). DNA for the CDR3: TGTGCCAGCAGTTTATCGGCAGGCAAACTGTTTTTT. It translates to CASSLSAGKLFF.

The V call is TRBV6-5, the J call TRBJ1-2; D not resolved. The V and J ends lost 4 bases and 8 bases respectively, with 20 bases between them. This CDR3 spans 15 amino acids. Germline V gene data show CDR1 as MNHEY and CDR2 as SVGAGI. The DNA of the CDR3 is TGTGCCAGCAGTTCCCACTCTCCCAAAGTAGAGGGCTACACCTTC. This encodes CASSSHSPKVEGYTF.